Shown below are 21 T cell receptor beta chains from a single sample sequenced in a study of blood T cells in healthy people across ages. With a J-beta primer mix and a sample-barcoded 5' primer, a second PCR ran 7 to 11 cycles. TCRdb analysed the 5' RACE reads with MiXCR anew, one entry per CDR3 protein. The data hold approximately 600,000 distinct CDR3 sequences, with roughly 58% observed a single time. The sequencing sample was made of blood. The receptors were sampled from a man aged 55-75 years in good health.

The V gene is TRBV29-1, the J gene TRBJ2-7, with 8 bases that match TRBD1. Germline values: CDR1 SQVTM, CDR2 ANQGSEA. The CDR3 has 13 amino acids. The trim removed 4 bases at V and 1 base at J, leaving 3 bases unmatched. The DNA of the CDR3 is TGCAGCGTTGCGACAGGGGTGTCCTACGAGCAGTACTTC. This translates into CSVATGVSYEQYF.

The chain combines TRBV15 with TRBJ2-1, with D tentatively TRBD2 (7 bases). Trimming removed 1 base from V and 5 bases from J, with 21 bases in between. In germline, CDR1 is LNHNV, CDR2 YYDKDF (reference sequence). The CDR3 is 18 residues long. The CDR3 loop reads CATSRGRFGGLNHNEQFF. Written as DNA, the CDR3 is TGTGCCACCAGCAGAGGTCGGTTCGGGGGGCTTAACCACAATGAGCAGTTCTTC.

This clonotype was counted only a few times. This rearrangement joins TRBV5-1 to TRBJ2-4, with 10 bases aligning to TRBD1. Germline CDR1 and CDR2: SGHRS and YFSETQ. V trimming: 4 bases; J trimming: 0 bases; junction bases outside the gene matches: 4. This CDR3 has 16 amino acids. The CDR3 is CASSRGQGIAKNIQYF. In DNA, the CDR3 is TGCGCCAGCAGCAGGGGACAGGGGATAGCCAAAAACATTCAGTACTTC.

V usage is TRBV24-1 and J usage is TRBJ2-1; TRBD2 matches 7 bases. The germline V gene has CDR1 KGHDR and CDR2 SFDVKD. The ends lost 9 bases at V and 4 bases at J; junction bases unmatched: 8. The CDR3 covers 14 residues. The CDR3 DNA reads TGTGCCACCCAAAATCCGCGGGGGTACAATGAGCAGTTCTTC. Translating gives CATQNPRGYNEQFF.

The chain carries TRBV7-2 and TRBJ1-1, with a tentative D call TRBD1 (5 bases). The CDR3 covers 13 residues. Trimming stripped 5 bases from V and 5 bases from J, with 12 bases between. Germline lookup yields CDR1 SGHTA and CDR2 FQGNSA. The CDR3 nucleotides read TGTGCCAGCAGCGGGTTATGGGGGACTGAAGCTTTCTTT. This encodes CASSGLWGTEAFF.

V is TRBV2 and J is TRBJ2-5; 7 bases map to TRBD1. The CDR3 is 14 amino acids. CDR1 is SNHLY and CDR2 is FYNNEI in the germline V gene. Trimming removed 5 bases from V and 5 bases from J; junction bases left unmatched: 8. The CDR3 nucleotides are TGTGCCAGCAGTTACAGGGGTCATTTGGAGACCCAGTACTTC. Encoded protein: CASSYRGHLETQYF.

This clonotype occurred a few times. CDR3 DNA sequence: TGTGCCAGCAGCTACACCCGGGACAGGGCGTACGAGCAGTACTTC. Protein sequence: CASSYTRDRAYEQYF. The chain combines TRBV14 with TRBJ2-7; 9 bases line up with TRBD1. Germline V gene sequence: CDR1 SGHDN, CDR2 FVKESK. Trimming removed 5 bases from V and 4 bases from J; junction bases left unmatched: 9. The CDR3 extends over 15 amino acids.

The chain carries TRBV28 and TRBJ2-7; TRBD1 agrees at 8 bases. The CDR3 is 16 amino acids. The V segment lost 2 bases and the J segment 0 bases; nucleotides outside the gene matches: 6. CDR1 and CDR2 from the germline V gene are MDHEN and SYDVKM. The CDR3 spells CASSLGQGAFSYEQYF. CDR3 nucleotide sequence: TGTGCCAGCAGTTTAGGACAGGGCGCCTTCTCCTACGAGCAGTACTTC.

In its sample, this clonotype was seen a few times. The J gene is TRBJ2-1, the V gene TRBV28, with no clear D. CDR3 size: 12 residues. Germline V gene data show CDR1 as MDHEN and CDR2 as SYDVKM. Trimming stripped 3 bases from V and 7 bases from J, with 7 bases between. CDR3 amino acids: CASSFIGNEQFF. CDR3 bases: TGTGCCAGCAGTTTCATCGGGAATGAGCAGTTCTTC.

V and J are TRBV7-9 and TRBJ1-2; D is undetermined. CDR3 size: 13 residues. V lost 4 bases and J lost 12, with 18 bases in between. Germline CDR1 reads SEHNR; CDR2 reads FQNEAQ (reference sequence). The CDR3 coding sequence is TGTGCCAGCAGCTCTCTCCAGCCGGGGTCAAACACCTTC. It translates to CASSSLQPGSNTF.

CDR3 nucleotides: TGTGCCAGCAGCAAACCCGGGACTCCGAACGAGCAGTACTTC. Amino acid sequence: CASSKPGTPNEQYF. This rearrangement joins TRBV6-5 to TRBJ2-7, with D possibly being TRBD2 (6 bases). V lost 6 bases, J lost 5 bases, and 17 bases lay in between. In germline, CDR1 is MNHEY, CDR2 SVGAGI. This CDR3 is 14 amino acids long.

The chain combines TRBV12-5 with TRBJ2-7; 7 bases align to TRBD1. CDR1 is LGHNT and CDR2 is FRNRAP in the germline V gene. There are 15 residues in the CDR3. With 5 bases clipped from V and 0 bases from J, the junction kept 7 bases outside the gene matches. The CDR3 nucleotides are TGTGCTAGTGGTCCCGACAGGGACAGCTCCTACGAGCAGTACTTC. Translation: CASGPDRDSSYEQYF.

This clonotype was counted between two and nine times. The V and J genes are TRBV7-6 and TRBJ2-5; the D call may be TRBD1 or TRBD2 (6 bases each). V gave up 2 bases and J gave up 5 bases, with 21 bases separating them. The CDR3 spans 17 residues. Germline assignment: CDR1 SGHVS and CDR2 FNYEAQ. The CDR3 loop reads CASSLRGVASHGETQYF. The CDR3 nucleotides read TGTGCCAGCAGCTTAAGGGGGGTAGCCTCACACGGGGAGACCCAGTACTTC. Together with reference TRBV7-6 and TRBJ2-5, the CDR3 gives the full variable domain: GAGVSQSPRYKVTKRGQDVALRCDPISGHVSLYWYRQALGQGPEFLTYFNYEAQQDKSGLPNDRFSAERPEGSISTLTIQRTEQRDSAMYRCASSLRGVASHGETQYFGPGTRLLVL.

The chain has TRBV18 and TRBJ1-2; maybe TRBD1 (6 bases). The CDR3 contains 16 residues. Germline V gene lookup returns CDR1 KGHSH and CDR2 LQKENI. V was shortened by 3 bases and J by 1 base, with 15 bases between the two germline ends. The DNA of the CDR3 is TGTGCCAGCTCACCTCCCTCCGGGACAATTAACTATGGCTACACCTTC. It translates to CASSPPSGTINYGYTF.

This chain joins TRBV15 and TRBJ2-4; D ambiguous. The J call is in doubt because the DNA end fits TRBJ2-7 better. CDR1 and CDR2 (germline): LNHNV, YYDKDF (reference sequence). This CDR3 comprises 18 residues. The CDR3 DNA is TGTGCCACCAGCAGAGATAGGAATGGCGGAGCCTCTAACTACGAGCAGTACTTC. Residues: CATSRDRNGGASNYEQYF.

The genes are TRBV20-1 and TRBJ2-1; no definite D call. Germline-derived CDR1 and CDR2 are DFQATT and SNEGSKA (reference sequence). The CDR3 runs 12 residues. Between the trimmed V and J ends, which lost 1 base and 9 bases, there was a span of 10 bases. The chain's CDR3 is CSARGELGEQFF. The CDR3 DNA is TGCAGTGCTAGAGGCGAGTTAGGTGAGCAGTTCTTC.

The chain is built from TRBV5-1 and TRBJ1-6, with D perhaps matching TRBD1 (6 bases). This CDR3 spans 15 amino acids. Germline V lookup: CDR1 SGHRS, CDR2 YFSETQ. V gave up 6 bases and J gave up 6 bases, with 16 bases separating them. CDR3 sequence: CASKLGQSFNSPLHF. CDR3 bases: TGCGCCAGCAAATTAGGACAGAGCTTTAATTCACCCCTCCACTTT.

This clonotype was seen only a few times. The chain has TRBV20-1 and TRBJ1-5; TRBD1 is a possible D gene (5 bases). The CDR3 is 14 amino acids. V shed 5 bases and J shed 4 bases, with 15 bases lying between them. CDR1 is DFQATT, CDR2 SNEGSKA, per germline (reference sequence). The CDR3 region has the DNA TGCAGTGCTGCCCTGGGGGGTAGGAATCAGCCCCAGCATTTT. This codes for CSAALGGRNQPQHF.

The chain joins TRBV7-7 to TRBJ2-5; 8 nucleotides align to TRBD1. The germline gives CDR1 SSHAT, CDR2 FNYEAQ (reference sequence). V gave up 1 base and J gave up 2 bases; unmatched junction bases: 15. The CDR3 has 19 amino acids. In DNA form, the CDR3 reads TGTGCCAGCAGCTTAGTTTTTGGACGACAGGGGAGGCCTCAAGAGACCCAGTACTTC. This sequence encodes CASSLVFGRQGRPQETQYF.

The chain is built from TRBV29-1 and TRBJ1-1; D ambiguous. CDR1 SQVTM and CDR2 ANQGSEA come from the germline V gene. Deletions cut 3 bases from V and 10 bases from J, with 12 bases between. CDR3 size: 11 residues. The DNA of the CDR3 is TGCAGCGTTGACCCTCCTTCGGGAGCTTTCTTT. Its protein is CSVDPPSGAFF.

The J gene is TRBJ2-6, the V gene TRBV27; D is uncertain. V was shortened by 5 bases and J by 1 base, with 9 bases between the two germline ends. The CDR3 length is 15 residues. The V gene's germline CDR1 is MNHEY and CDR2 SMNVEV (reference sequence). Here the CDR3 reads CASSPWLSGANVLTF. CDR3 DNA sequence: TGTGCCAGCAGTCCTTGGTTGTCTGGGGCCAACGTCCTGACTTTC.